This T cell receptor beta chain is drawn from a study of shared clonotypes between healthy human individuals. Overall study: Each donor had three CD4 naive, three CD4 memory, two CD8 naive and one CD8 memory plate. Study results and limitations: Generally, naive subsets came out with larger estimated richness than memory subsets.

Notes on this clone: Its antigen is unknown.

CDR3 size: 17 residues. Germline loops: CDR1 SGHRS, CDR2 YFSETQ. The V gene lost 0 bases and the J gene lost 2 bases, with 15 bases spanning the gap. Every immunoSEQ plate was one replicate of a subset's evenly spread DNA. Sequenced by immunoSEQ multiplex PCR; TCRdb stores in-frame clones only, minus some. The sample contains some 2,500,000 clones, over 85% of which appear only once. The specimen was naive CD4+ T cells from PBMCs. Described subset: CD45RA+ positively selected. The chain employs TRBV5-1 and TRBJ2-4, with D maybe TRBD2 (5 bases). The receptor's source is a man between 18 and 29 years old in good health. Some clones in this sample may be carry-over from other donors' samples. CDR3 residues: CASSLGNRRASKNIQYF. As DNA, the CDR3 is TGCGCCAGCAGCTTGGGAAACCGGCGGGCCTCCAAAAACATTCAGTACTTC.